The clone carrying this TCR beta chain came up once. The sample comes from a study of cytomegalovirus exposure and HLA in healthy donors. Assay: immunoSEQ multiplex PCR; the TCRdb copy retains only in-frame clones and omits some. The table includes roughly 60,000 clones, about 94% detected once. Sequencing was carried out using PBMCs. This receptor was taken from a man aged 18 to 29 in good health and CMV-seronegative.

CDR3 loop: CASSLTGGHSEAFF. CDR3 coding DNA: TGTGCCAGCAGCTTGACGGGGGGTCATTCCGAAGCTTTCTTT. The chain couples TRBV7-3 to TRBJ1-1, with a possible D match to TRBD1 (5 bases). Germline values: CDR1 SGHTA, CDR2 FQGTGA. The CDR3 is 14 residues long. V lost 3 bases to trimming and J lost 8 bases, with 16 bases between them.